This T cell receptor beta chain comes out of a study of blood T cell repertoires in COVID-19 (dated by TCRdb to 2018 to 2021). In terms of the full investigation: The collaborator samples originated in the United States, Italy and Spain and spanned the acute and convalescent phases of COVID-19. The prospective study material was composed of cDNA or gDNA derived from T cells, B-cell-depleted T cells, or PBMCs. The dataset comprised deeply sampled blood TCRbeta repertoires from subjects exposed to, actively infected with, or recovered from COVID-19. The repertoires were released in a freely available public database meant as a resource for research on the immune response to SARS-CoV-2. Samples came from the ongoing ImmuneRACE study (first 160 participants) plus 1,254 subjects from 6 global collaborators. Sample metadata almost always included a de-identified subject ID, COVID-19 status, age in years and sex. Where available, HLA class I and class II types were taken from metadata supplied by the sample provider and were not determined by assay-based typing. Beyond this particular receptor, the publication reports: The amount of clinical and demographic metadata varied by source and participant and was provided uncurated.

V trim: 2 bases; J trim: 7 bases; unmatched bases: 6. As encoded in the germline V gene, CDR1 is SGHDT while CDR2 is YYEEEE. The CDR3 has 16 amino acids, counting the end cysteine and phenylalanine. Only the CDR3 region is kept as DNA, spanning 48 bases read in frame from base 1. In Seattle, one collaborating source enrolled patients while the infection was active and tracked those patients longitudinally over the course of disease. Whole blood was collected in K2EDTA tubes by collaborating institutions according to the institutions' own protocols. For TCRbeta analysis, collaborator samples were shipped as frozen whole blood, as isolated PBMCs, or as DNA extracted from either sample type. Note on this clone: Its target antigen remains unknown. No base-level quality is on record; no much larger clone is a single base apart.

TCRbeta CDR3 regions were amplified from genomic DNA using the immunoSEQ Assay, a bias-controlled multiplex PCR. Concerning the study's data processing: The number of nucleated cells in each sample was estimated from the amplification of reference gene primers within the assay. Sequence reads were collapsed and filtered to measure the absolute abundance of every unique TCRbeta CDR3 rearrangement. For each sample, productive Simpson clonality was calculated as the square root of Simpson's diversity index over productive rearrangements. TCRdb took over this immuneACCESS table, retaining in-frame rearrangements with V and J assigned. Such tables are incomplete; in checked studies, under half of the missing clones stem from an unresolved V gene, and the remainder is unexplained. Clone size and V and J calls were adopted from that table, with D and trimming inferred from the DNA. The sample table shows more than 300,000 clones, and about 89% are seen once. About 6.9% of the sample is in the top ten clones.

The receptor's source is a woman between 45 and 60 years old with COVID-19, enrolled during active disease. The sequenced material came from peripheral blood. The chain links TRBV5-6 with TRBJ2-1; 13 bases in the junction line up with TRBD2. The DNA is TGTGCCAGCAGCTTCCGCACTAGCGGGGGGGGGAATGAGCAGTTCTTC. Protein translation: CASSFRTSGGGNEQFF. Extended through the reference TRBV5-6 and TRBJ2-1 proteins, this CDR3 yields the full variable domain: DAGVTQSPTHLIKTRGQQVTLRCSPKSGHDTVSWYQQALGQGPQFIFQYYEEEERQRGNFPDRFSGHQFPNYSSELNVNALLLGDSALYLCASSFRTSGGGNEQFFGPGTRLTVL.